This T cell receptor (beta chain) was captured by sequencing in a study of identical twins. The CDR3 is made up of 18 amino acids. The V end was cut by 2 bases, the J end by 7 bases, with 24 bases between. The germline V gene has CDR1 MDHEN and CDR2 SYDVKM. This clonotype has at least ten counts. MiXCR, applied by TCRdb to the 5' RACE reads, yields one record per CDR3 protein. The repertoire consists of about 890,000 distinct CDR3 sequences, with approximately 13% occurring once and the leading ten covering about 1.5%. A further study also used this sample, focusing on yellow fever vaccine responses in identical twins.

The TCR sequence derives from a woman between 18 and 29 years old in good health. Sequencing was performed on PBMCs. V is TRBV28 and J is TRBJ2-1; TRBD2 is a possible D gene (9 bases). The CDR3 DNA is TGTGCCAGCAGTTTAGGCAGGGGGCGCGGCGGGAGGGCGAATGAGCAGTTCTTC. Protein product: CASSLGRGRGGRANEQFF.